The rows below give T cell receptor beta chains drawn from one sample of a study of blood T cell repertoires in COVID-19. Method: immunoSEQ multiplex PCR; TCRdb's copy keeps in-frame clones and lacks some. This table holds about 270,000 clones, 85% found once. Specimen: peripheral blood. These receptors were obtained from a woman aged 50 to 65 with active or convalescent COVID-19. CDR3s include the opening cysteine and the closing phenylalanine or tryptophan. The D gene is left open where the match is weak. Clone size is given for some rows only: seen once, a few or many times, or a class if the clone is expanded.

abundance	v_gene	d_gene	j_gene	CDR3nt	CDR3aa
NA	TRBV12-3/TRBV12-4	NA	TRBJ1-5	TGTGCCAGCAACGGCGGGGGGCGGCAGCCCCAGCATTTT	CASNGGGRQPQHF
NA	TRBV16	TRBD1	TRBJ1-2	TGTGCCAGCAGCCAGACCGGGACAGATTATGGCTACACCTTC	CASSQTGTDYGYTF
NA	TRBV12-2	NA	TRBJ2-1	TGTGCAAGTCGCCCCCGGCGGGCTGCTGCAAATGAGCAGTTCTTC	CASRPRRAAANEQFF
once	TRBV5-6	NA	TRBJ1-2	TGTGCCAGCAGCTTGGCCCAGGGAGGAGGCTACACCTTC	CASSLAQGGGYTF
NA	TRBV28	NA	TRBJ1-5	TGTGCCAGCAGTTTCACACCATATAGCAATCAGCCCCAGCATTTT	CASSFTPYSNQPQHF
NA	TRBV5-4	NA	TRBJ1-2	TGTGCCAGCAGCTTGGACGGGGACTATGGCTACACCTTC	CASSLDGDYGYTF
NA	TRBV2	TRBD1	TRBJ1-1	TGTGCCAGCAGTGAACCTCACAGGGGCCTGGGCACTGAAGCTTTCTTT	CASSEPHRGLGTEAFF
once	TRBV5-1	TRBD2	TRBJ2-5	TGCGCCAGCACCCCAGTCGGTCTAGCGGGGAAAGAGACCCAGTACTTC	CASTPVGLAGKETQYF
few	TRBV5-1	NA	TRBJ1-2	TGCGCCAGCGGAGGGAACTATGGCTACACCTTC	CASGGNYGYTF
NA	TRBV5-1	NA	TRBJ2-7	TGCGCCAGCAGCTTGGCGAGTCACTCCTACGAGCAGTACTTC	CASSLASHSYEQYF
NA	TRBV18	TRBD1	TRBJ2-6	TGTGCCAGCTCACCAAGAGGACAGGGATCTGGGGCCAACGTCCTGACTTTC	CASSPRGQGSGANVLTF
once	TRBV14	TRBD1	TRBJ2-1	TGTGCCAGCAGCCAAGGTCAGGGACAGGTTTACAATGAGCAGTTCTTC	CASSQGQGQVYNEQFF
NA	TRBV28	NA	TRBJ2-3	TGTGCCAGCAGTCGGGACTTCTCCAAGGGTACGCAGTATTTT	CASSRDFSKGTQYF
few	TRBV10-3	NA	TRBJ1-1	TGTGCCATCAGTGGACAGTCGAACACTGAAGCTTTCTTT	CAISGQSNTEAFF
few	TRBV27	TRBD1	TRBJ1-6	TGTGCCAGCAGCCATAGATTTAGACCCGGGACAGGGAGGCTGAATTCACCCCTCCACTTT	CASSHRFRPGTGRLNSPLHF
many	TRBV2	TRBD1	TRBJ1-1	TGTGCCAGCAGTGAAAGACAGGGGAACACTGAAGCTTTCTTT	CASSERQGNTEAFF
NA	TRBV5-1	NA	TRBJ1-2	TGCGCCAGCACGGGGGGCGATGGCTACACCTTC	CASTGGDGYTF
NA	TRBV6-5	NA	TRBJ2-1	TGTGCCAGCACTGCTAGTTGGCGCGCGAGACGCGAGCAGTTCTTC	CASTASWRARREQFF
once	TRBV5-3	TRBD2	TRBJ2-5	TGTGCCAGAAGCTTGGGAGGACTAGCGGGAGGGGTTGAGACCCAGTACTTC	CARSLGGLAGGVETQYF
NA	TRBV24-1	TRBD1	TRBJ1-2	TGTGCCACCAGTGATTCGACAGGACAGGGTTACTATGGCTACACCTTC	CATSDSTGQGYYGYTF
NA	TRBV6-5	NA	TRBJ1-2	TGTGCCAGCAGGGCCGATCATGGCTACACCTTC	CASRADHGYTF
NA	TRBV9	TRBD1	TRBJ2-5	TGTGCCAGCAGCGTGGGAGACAGGGTGAAGGAGACCCAGTACTTC	CASSVGDRVKETQYF
NA	TRBV29-1	TRBD1	TRBJ1-1	TGCAGCGTTCGACAGGGTCCGGACACTGAAGCTTTCTTT	CSVRQGPDTEAFF
few	TRBV29-1	NA	TRBJ2-7	TGCAGCGTGACTCAGGGCCTCGAGCAGTACTTC	CSVTQGLEQYF
NA	TRBV7-9	NA	TRBJ1-2	TGTGCCAGCTCCCATGCAGACTATGGCTACACCTTC	CASSHADYGYTF
few	TRBV27	TRBD1	TRBJ2-2	TGTGCCAGCCACAGGGGGCAAGGCGGGGAGCTGTTTTTT	CASHRGQGGELFF
NA	TRBV5-1	NA	TRBJ2-6	TGCGCCAGCTCCTTAAAACCGGTGATCTCTGGGGCCAACGTCCTGACTTTC	CASSLKPVISGANVLTF
NA	TRBV6-1	TRBD2	TRBJ2-1	TGTGCCAGCAGTGAAGTAAGCGGGAGCGGGGATGAGCAGTTCTTC	CASSEVSGSGDEQFF
NA	TRBV10-3	TRBD2	TRBJ2-1	TGTGCCATCGGACTAGCGGGGCATATAAGCTCCTACAATGAGCAGTTCTTC	CAIGLAGHISSYNEQFF
NA	TRBV10-2	NA	TRBJ1-2	TGCGCCAGCAGTGAAGGGGGCTATGGCTACACCTTC	CASSEGGYGYTF
NA	TRBV20-1	NA	TRBJ1-1	TGCAGTGCTCTAGGCACTGAAGCTTTCTTT	CSALGTEAFF
NA	TRBV4-1	NA	TRBJ2-1	TGCGCCAGCAGCAAATCCCCCCTCTCCTACAATGAGCAGTTCTTC	CASSKSPLSYNEQFF
once	TRBV4-1	NA	TRBJ2-1	TGCGCCAGCAGCCAAGTTCTCGGACTATTTGTTCAGTTCTTC	CASSQVLGLFVQFF
NA	TRBV18	NA	TRBJ2-5	TGTGCCAGCTCACCACGGGGCCTTTTACAAGAGACCCAGTACTTC	CASSPRGLLQETQYF
NA	TRBV6-6	NA	TRBJ2-1	TGTGCCAGCAGTTACTCGAGGGCTTACAATGAGCAGTTCTTC	CASSYSRAYNEQFF
NA	TRBV11-1	NA	TRBJ2-1	TGTGCCAGCAGCTTAGGTCCCGTCGGCAATGAGCAGTTCTTC	CASSLGPVGNEQFF
few	TRBV23-1	NA	TRBJ1-4	TGCGCCAGCAGTCACACGGGGGAGGCAACTAATGAAAAACTGTTTTTT	CASSHTGEATNEKLFF
once	TRBV28	NA	TRBJ2-1	TGTGCCAGCAGTTCCATGGGTGCGGCAGCTCGCAATGAGCAGTTCTTC	CASSSMGAAARNEQFF
NA	TRBV3-1/TRBV3-2	TRBD2	TRBJ2-7	TGTGCCAGCAGCCCTACTAGCGGGAGGGCCTACGAGCAGTACTTC	CASSPTSGRAYEQYF
NA	TRBV9	TRBD1	TRBJ1-2	TGTGCCAGCAGCGTATGGACAGGCGGCTACACCTTC	CASSVWTGGYTF
NA	TRBV5-1	NA	TRBJ1-1	TGCGCCAGCAGCTGGACGCGGACACTGAACACTGAAGCTTTCTTT	CASSWTRTLNTEAFF
NA	TRBV7-9	NA	TRBJ1-4	TGTGCCAGCAGCTTAGCTGGGCTCCTCTCAACTAATGAAAAACTGTTTTTT	CASSLAGLLSTNEKLFF
NA	TRBV19	TRBD1	TRBJ2-5	TGTGCCAGTAGTACGAGGGGACAGAGCGTGAGATACCAAGAGACCCAGTACTTC	CASSTRGQSVRYQETQYF
NA	TRBV27	TRBD2	TRBJ2-7	TGTGCCAGCAGTACTCTAGCGGGAGTAAACGAGCAGTACTTC	CASSTLAGVNEQYF
NA	TRBV4-2	NA	TRBJ2-1	TGTGCCAGCAGCCAAGATATGGCGGCCCCCATCAATGAGCAGTTCTTC	CASSQDMAAPINEQFF
few	TRBV3-1/TRBV3-2	TRBD1	TRBJ1-6	TGTGCCAGCAGCCGACAGGGTCCTGGGGAGGATTCACCCCTCCACTTT	CASSRQGPGEDSPLHF
few	TRBV5-1	TRBD1	TRBJ1-1	TGCGCCAGCAGCTTCCAACAGGGGGGAATTGACACTGAAGCTTTCTTT	CASSFQQGGIDTEAFF
once	TRBV7-9	TRBD1	TRBJ1-2	TGTGCCAGCAGCTTTCTCCAGGGGGCGCAAGGCTACACCTTC	CASSFLQGAQGYTF